What follows describes a single TCR beta chain. The data were obtained in a study of PD-L1 blockade in urothelial cancer. Study-wide background: Enrolled patients had been treated previously with 0 to 3 chemotherapy regimens.

There are 13 residues in the CDR3. Per germline, CDR1 MDHEN and CDR2 SYDVKM. With 6 bases clipped from V and 6 bases from J, the junction kept 4 bases outside the gene matches. The protocol was immunoSEQ multiplex PCR, while the TCRdb copy is restricted to in-frame clones and leaves out a portion. This table holds 53,000 or so clones, 86% found once. The chain couples TRBV28 to TRBJ1-5; 8 nucleotides match TRBD1. This receptor was identified in a man aged 55 to 69 with urothelial cancer. Sequencing used PBMCs, obtained around atezolizumab (anti-PD-L1) treatment. The CDR3 nucleotides are TGTGCCAGCAGGTCAGGGGGCGTTCAGCCCCAGCATTTT. As protein: CASRSGGVQPQHF.